The entry below gives a single T cell receptor beta chain sequence along with its context. Its target is not known. Clones were sequenced by immunoSEQ multiplex PCR, and TCRdb holds only the in-frame ones, with some missing. The sample holds approximately 2.4 million clones, approximately 95% seen once. The data are from a study of shared clonotypes between healthy human individuals. The study, taken as a whole, reports: Among donors, the sharing of clonotypes was expected to be influenced by sequencing depth.

The CDR3 sequence is 14 residues long. Germline V CDR1 and CDR2: ENHRY, SYGVKD. Trimming stripped 2 bases from V and 6 bases from J, with 14 bases between. The chain couples TRBV10-3 to TRBJ2-7, with a weak D call TRBD1 (6 bases). Material: naive CD4+ T cells sorted from blood. This sample's subset: CD45RA+ positively selected. This receptor was obtained from a man between 18 and 35 years old in good health. Written as DNA, the CDR3 is TGTGCCATCAGTGAGAAGACAGGAACGAGCGAGCAGTACTTC. Translation gives CAISEKTGTSEQYF.